The 19 T cell receptor beta chains listed next were all sequenced from one sample in a study of cytomegalovirus exposure and HLA in healthy donors. PCR was performed using 60 Vbeta and 13 Jbeta primers. Method: immunoSEQ multiplex PCR; TCRdb's copy keeps in-frame clones and lacks some. In the table there are around 170,000 clones, approximately 84% of which are singletons. The sequencing sample was made of PBMCs. These receptors originate from a man aged 50 to 60 in good health and CMV-seronegative.

The gene calls are TRBV15 and TRBJ1-1; unclear D gene. The CDR3 length is 15 residues. Germline V gene lookup returns CDR1 LNHNV and CDR2 YYDKDF (reference sequence). Trimming took off 1 base at V and 1 base at J, with 10 bases between the two ends. Here the CDR3 DNA reads TGTGCCACCAGCAGAGTTGGCGGGAAGAACACTGAAGCTTTCTTT. It codes for CATSRVGGKNTEAFF.

The V gene is TRBV7-9, the J gene TRBJ2-5; 12 nucleotides match TRBD1. The J call may be faulty, since TRBJ2-7 better matches the DNA end. The CDR3 is 15 amino acids. Looked up from germline, CDR1 is SEHNR and CDR2 is FQNEAQ (reference sequence). The CDR3 sequence is CASSRTGTGGHEQYF. The CDR3 DNA sequence: TGTGCCAGCAGCCGGACCGGGACAGGGGGCCACGAGCAGTACTTC.

The rearrangement joins TRBV7-6 to TRBJ2-7; 9 bases line up with TRBD1. J was trimmed by 7 bases and V by 8 bases; bases with no gene match: 6. Germline CDR1 and CDR2: SGHVS and FNYEAQ. This CDR3 comprises 12 residues. The CDR3: CASLQGALEQYF. CDR3 nucleotides: TGTGCCAGCCTACAGGGGGCATTGGAGCAGTACTTC. The full variable domain, completed using reference TRBV7-6 and TRBJ2-7, is GAGVSQSPRYKVTKRGQDVALRCDPISGHVSLYWYRQALGQGPEFLTYFNYEAQQDKSGLPNDRFSAERPEGSISTLTIQRTEQRDSAMYRCASLQGALEQYFGPGTRLTVT.

V is TRBV5-1 and J is TRBJ2-5; a weak D match, TRBD1 (5 bases). From germline, CDR1 is SGHRS and CDR2 YFSETQ. The CDR3 sequence is 11 residues long. Trimming shortened V by 7 bases and J by 5 bases, and 9 bases separated the two germline ends. CDR3 sequence reads: CASGKGETQYF. CDR3 nucleotides: TGCGCCAGCGGGAAGGGGGAGACCCAGTACTTC.

The chain joins TRBV6-5 to TRBJ2-7, with D hard to call. The CDR3 is 13 amino acids. V dropped 8 bases and J dropped 1 base, with 12 bases sitting between them. Germline V gene sequence: CDR1 MNHEY, CDR2 SVGAGI. The CDR3 here is CASPSQASYEQYF. CDR3 bases: TGTGCCAGCCCCTCCCAAGCTTCCTACGAGCAGTACTTC.

The table lists this clone with a few counts. The V call is TRBV10-3, the J call TRBJ1-2; no reliable D call. The CDR3 has 15 residues. V lost 1 base to trimming and J lost 8 bases, with 17 bases between them. Germline V CDR1 and CDR2: ENHRY, SYGVKD. The CDR3 sequence: CAISELLGRQNGYTF. DNA for the CDR3: TGTGCCATCAGTGAGTTGCTGGGCCGCCAGAACGGCTACACCTTC.

The chain couples TRBV15 to TRBJ1-6; 8 bases map to TRBD1. The V gene's germline CDR1 is LNHNV and CDR2 YYDKDF (reference sequence). V shed 3 bases, J shed 6 bases, and the junction held 4 bases outside the gene matches. This CDR3 has 15 amino acids. CDR3 residues: CATSRGTGVNSPLHF. The CDR3 region has the DNA TGTGCCACCAGCAGGGGGACAGGCGTTAATTCACCCCTCCACTTT. The full variable domain, its missing parts supplied by reference TRBV15 and TRBJ1-6, is DAMVIQNPRYQVTQFGKPVTLSCSQTLNHNVMYWYQQKSSQAPKLLFHYYDKDFNNEADTPDNFQSRRPNTSFCFLDIRSPGLGDTAMYLCATSRGTGVNSPLHFGNGTRLTVT.

The rearrangement joins TRBV10-3 to TRBJ1-1, with 7 bases that match TRBD1. The CDR3 is 14 amino acids. Germline lookup yields CDR1 ENHRY and CDR2 SYGVKD. Trimming at V came to 3 bases and at J to 10 bases, leaving 11 bases not matched to a gene. For the CDR3, the DNA is TGTGCCATCAGTGAACCAACTCAGGGGGGTGCAGCTTTCTTT. It specifies CAISEPTQGGAAFF.

This clone was seen a few times. The rearrangement joins TRBV7-3 to TRBJ2-3; weak D call: TRBD2 (7 bases). This CDR3 comprises 14 residues. Trimming stripped 2 bases from V and 4 bases from J, with 10 bases between. The V gene's germline CDR1 is SGHTA and CDR2 FQGTGA. DNA of the CDR3: TGTGCCAGCAGCTTAGGGGGGGCCGCAGATACGCAGTATTTT. It is translated as CASSLGGAADTQYF. The whole variable domain, filled in from reference TRBV7-3 and TRBJ2-3, reads GAGVSQTPSNKVTEKGKYVELRCDPISGHTALYWYRQSLGQGPEFLIYFQGTGAADDSGLPNDRFFAVRPEGSVSTLKIQRTERGDSAVYLCASSLGGAADTQYFGPGTRLTVL.

Worth noting for this clone: One junction end does not reproduce the germline sequence, and a read error may be involved. V and J are TRBV27 and TRBJ2-1; the match to TRBD2 covers 11 bases. The CDR3 runs 14 residues. Germline CDR1 and CDR2: MNHEY and SMNVEV (reference sequence). CDR3 bases: TGTGCCAGCACTTTAGCGGGGGGGCCGAATGAGCAGTTCTTC. Encoded protein: CASTLAGGPNEQFF.

The chain uses TRBV18 and TRBJ2-3, with 11 positions matching TRBD2. Germline values: CDR1 KGHSH, CDR2 LQKENI. The J segment lost 3 bases and the V segment lost 6 bases, leaving 2 bases of the junction unmatched. The CDR3 spans 14 residues. This CDR3 reads CASSRLAGTDTQYF. The CDR3 bases are TGTGCCAGCTCGCGACTAGCGGGAACAGATACGCAGTATTTT.

A few counts support this clone. The rearrangement joins TRBV20-1 to TRBJ1-1; D is unclear. Trimming pared 8 bases from V and 2 bases from J, leaving 9 bases between. Germline V CDR1 and CDR2: DFQATT, SNEGSKA (reference sequence). This CDR3 has 11 residues. The CDR3 protein is CSSYVNTEAFF. CDR3 nucleotide sequence: TGCAGTTCCTACGTTAACACTGAAGCTTTCTTT.

This clone appeared once. J is TRBJ1-1 and V is TRBV19, with a possible D match to TRBD1 (6 bases). V lost 7 bases and J lost 5, with 23 bases in between. The CDR3 loop spans 16 amino acids. Germline CDR1 is LNHDA and CDR2 is SQIVND (reference sequence). The CDR3 region has the DNA TGTGCCAGTATCCCATTGGCAGGGGCTTTCGTAACTGAAGCTTTCTTT. Its translation is CASIPLAGAFVTEAFF.

This sequence joins TRBV7-8 and TRBJ2-7, with no clear D. Trimming took 0 bases from V and 2 from J, leaving 5 bases between them. Germline values: CDR1 SGHVS, CDR2 FQNEAQ. The CDR3 has 13 residues. The CDR3 loop reads CASSLASAYEQYF. Written as DNA, the CDR3 is TGTGCCAGCAGCTTAGCCAGCGCCTACGAGCAGTACTTC. Complete variable domain (other parts from reference TRBV7-8 and TRBJ2-7): GAGVSQSPRYKVAKRGQDVALRCDPISGHVSLFWYQQALGQGPEFLTYFQNEAQLDKSGLPSDRFFAERPEGSVSTLKIQRTQQEDSAVYLCASSLASAYEQYFGPGTRLTVT.

This chain joins TRBV5-1 and TRBJ2-5; no clear D. The CDR3 runs 12 residues. Germline lookup yields CDR1 SGHRS and CDR2 YFSETQ. V lost 5 bases to trimming and J lost 4 bases, with 9 bases between them. CDR3 loop: CASSPRRETQYF. The CDR3 DNA sequence: TGCGCCAGCAGTCCTAGGCGAGAGACCCAGTACTTC. Supplemented by reference TRBV5-1 and TRBJ2-5, the full variable domain reads KAGVTQTPRYLIKTRGQQVTLSCSPISGHRSVSWYQQTPGQGLQFLFEYFSETQRNKGNFPGRFSGRQFSNSRSEMNVSTLELGDSALYLCASSPRRETQYFGPGTRLLVL.

The chain links TRBV5-4 to TRBJ1-1, with 7 bases identical to TRBD1. V lost 4 bases, J lost 7 bases, and 4 bases stayed unmatched. The CDR3 consists of 12 residues. Germline V CDR1 and CDR2: SGHNT, YYREEE (reference sequence). The CDR3 sequence: CASSPTGHEAFF. CDR3 nucleotide sequence: TGTGCCAGCAGCCCGACAGGGCATGAAGCTTTCTTT.

CDR3 DNA sequence: TGTGCCAGCAGCTTGGACGGGACTAGCCGGAATGAGCAGTTCTTC. This sequence encodes CASSLDGTSRNEQFF. This chain joins TRBV5-4 and TRBJ2-1, with 9 bases identical to TRBD2. Germline assignment: CDR1 SGHNT and CDR2 YYREEE (reference sequence). The CDR3 is made up of 15 amino acids. The V and J ends lost 0 bases and 7 bases, in that order; junction bases with no gene match: 5.

The chain uses TRBV5-1 and TRBJ2-1, with D unresolved. The germline gives CDR1 SGHRS, CDR2 YFSETQ. The ends were cut back, 0 bases at V and 10 bases at J, with 8 bases in the middle. There are 12 residues in the CDR3. In nucleotides, the CDR3 is TGCGCCAGCAGCTTGGAAGCGAGAGAGCAGTTCTTC. It is translated as CASSLEAREQFF.

The chain is built from TRBV14 and TRBJ1-2, with TRBD1 matching 8 bases. The germline gives CDR1 SGHDN, CDR2 FVKESK. CDR3 length equals 17 residues. Trimming took 5 bases from V and 4 from J; bases not matched to a gene: 15. The CDR3 is CASSGTSGGGIGYGYTF. The DNA of the CDR3 is TGTGCCAGCAGCGGTACATCAGGGGGCGGAATTGGCTATGGCTACACCTTC.